This T cell receptor beta chain is from a study of T cells after yellow fever vaccination. TCRdb analysed the 5' RACE reads with MiXCR anew, one entry per CDR3 protein. The table includes some 500,000 distinct CDR3 sequences, 13% detected once. The germline V gene encodes CDR1 SNHLY and CDR2 FYNNEI. The CDR3 length is 10 residues. This clonotype was found many times. The chain uses TRBV2 and TRBJ2-1; D is tentatively TRBD1 or TRBD2 (5 bases each). This clonotype was obtained from a man aged 30 to 39 who received the YFV17D yellow fever vaccine. Material: PBMCs, obtained on the day of the yellow fever booster vaccination. DNA for the CDR3: TGTGCGTCCCAGCAGGGACAGCAGTTCTTC. This codes for CASQQGQQFF.